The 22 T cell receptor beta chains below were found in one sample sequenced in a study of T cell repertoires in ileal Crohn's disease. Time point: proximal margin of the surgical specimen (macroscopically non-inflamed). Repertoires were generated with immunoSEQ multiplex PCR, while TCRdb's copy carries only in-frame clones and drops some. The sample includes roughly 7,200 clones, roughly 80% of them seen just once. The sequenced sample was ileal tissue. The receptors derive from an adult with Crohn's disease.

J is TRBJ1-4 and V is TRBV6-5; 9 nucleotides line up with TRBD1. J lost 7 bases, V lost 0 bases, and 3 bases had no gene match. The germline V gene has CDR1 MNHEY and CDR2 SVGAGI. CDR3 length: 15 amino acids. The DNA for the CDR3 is TGTGCCAGCAGTTACTCAACAGGGGGCGGTGAAAAACTGTTTTTT. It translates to CASSYSTGGGEKLFF.

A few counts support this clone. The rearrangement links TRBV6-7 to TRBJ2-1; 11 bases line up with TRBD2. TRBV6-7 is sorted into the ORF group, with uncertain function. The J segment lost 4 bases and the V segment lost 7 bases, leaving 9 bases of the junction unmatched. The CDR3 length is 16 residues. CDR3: CASTRPLAGGYNEQFF. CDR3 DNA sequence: TGTGCCAGCACCCGGCCGCTAGCGGGAGGTTACAATGAGCAGTTCTTC.

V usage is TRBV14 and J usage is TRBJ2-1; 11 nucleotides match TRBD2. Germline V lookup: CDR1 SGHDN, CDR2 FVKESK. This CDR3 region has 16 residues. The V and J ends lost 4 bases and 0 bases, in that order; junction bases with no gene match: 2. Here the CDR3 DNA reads TGTGCCAGCAGCCTCACTAGCGGGGGCTCCTACAATGAGCAGTTCTTC. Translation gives CASSLTSGGSYNEQFF.

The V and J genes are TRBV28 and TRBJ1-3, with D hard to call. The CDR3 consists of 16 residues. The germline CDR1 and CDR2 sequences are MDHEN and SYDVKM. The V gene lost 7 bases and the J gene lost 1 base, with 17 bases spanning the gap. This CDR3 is CASTPARDISGNTIYF. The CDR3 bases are TGTGCCAGCACCCCCGCCCGTGACATATCTGGAAACACCATATATTTT.

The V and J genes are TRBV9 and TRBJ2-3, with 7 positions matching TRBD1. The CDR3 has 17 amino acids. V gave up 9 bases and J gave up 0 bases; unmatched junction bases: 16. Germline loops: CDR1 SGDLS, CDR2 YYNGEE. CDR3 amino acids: CAIQGKGRRRSTDTQYF. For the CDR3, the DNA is TGTGCCATACAGGGGAAAGGGAGAAGACGTAGCACAGATACGCAGTATTTT.

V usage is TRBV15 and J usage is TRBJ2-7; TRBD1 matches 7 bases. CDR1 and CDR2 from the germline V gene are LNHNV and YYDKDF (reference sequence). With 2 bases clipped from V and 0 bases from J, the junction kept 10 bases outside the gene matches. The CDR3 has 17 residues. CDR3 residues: CATSRTLLGQNSYEQYF. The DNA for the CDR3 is TGTGCCACCAGCAGAACCCTCCTGGGACAGAACTCCTACGAGCAGTACTTC.

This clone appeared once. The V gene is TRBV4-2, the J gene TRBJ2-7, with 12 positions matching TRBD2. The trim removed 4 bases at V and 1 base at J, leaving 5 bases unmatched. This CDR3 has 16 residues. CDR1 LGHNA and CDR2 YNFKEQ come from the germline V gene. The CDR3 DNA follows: TGTGCCAGCAGCCGCGAACTAGCGGGGGGTTCCTACGAGCAGTACTTC. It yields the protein CASSRELAGGSYEQYF.

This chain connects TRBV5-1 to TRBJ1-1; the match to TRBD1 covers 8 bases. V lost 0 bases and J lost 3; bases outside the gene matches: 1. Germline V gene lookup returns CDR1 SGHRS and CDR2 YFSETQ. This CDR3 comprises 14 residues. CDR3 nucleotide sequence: TGCGCCAGCAGCTTGGCAGGGGGCGACACTGAAGCTTTCTTT. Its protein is CASSLAGGDTEAFF.

This CDR3 reads CASSPYQGGGANEKLFF. CDR3 nucleotide sequence: TGTGCCAGCAGCCCTTACCAGGGAGGTGGTGCTAATGAAAAACTGTTTTTT. The gene calls are TRBV7-8 and TRBJ1-4; tentative D call: TRBD1 (5 bases). Germline V CDR1 and CDR2: SGHVS, FQNEAQ. The germline V and J ends were trimmed by 5 bases and 3 bases, with 19 bases remaining between them. The CDR3 runs 17 residues. The full variable domain, with the rest looked up from reference TRBV7-8 and TRBJ1-4, is GAGVSQSPRYKVAKRGQDVALRCDPISGHVSLFWYQQALGQGPEFLTYFQNEAQLDKSGLPSDRFFAERPEGSVSTLKIQRTQQEDSAVYLCASSPYQGGGANEKLFFGSGTQLSVL.

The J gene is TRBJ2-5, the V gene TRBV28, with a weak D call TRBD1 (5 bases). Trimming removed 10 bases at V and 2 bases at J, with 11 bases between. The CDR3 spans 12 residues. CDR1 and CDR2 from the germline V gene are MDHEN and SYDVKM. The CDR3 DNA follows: TGTGCCATCAAACAGGCTCAAGAGACCCAGTACTTC. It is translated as CAIKQAQETQYF. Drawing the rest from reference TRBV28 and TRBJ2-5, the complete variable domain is DVKVTQSSRYLVKRTGEKVFLECVQDMDHENMFWYRQDPGLGLRLIYFSYDVKMKEKGDIPEGYSVSREKKERFSLILESASTNQTSMYLCAIKQAQETQYFGPGTRLLVL.

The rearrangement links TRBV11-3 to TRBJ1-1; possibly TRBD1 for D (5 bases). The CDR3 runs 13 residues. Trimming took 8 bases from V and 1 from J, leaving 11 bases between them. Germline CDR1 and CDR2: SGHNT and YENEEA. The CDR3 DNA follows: TGTGCCAGCGCCCGGGGCAGGAACACTGAAGCTTTCTTT. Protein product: CASARGRNTEAFF.

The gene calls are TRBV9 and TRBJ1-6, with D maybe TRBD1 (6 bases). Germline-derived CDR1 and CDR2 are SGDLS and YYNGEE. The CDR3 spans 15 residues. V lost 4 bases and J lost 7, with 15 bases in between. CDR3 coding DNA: TGTGCCAGCAGCCTCCGCAGGGGTCCAAATTCACCCCTCCACTTT. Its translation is CASSLRRGPNSPLHF. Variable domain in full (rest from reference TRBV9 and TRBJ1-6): DSGVTQTPKHLITATGQRVTLRCSPRSGDLSVYWYQQSLDQGLQFLIQYYNGEERAKGNILERFSAQQFPDLHSELNLSSLELGDSALYFCASSLRRGPNSPLHFGNGTRLTVT.

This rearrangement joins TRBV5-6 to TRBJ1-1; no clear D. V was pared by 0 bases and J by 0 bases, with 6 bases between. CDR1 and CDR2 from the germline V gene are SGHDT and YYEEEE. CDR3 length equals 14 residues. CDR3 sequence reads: CASSLGGLNTEAFF. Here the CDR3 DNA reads TGTGCCAGCAGCTTGGGCGGATTGAACACTGAAGCTTTCTTT.

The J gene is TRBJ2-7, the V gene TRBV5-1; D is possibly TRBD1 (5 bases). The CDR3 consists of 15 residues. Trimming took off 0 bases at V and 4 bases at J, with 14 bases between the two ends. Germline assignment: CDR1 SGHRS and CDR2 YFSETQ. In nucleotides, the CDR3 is TGCGCCAGCAGCTTGGGGGAAAGGGGATTGTACGAGCAGTACTTC. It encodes CASSLGERGLYEQYF.

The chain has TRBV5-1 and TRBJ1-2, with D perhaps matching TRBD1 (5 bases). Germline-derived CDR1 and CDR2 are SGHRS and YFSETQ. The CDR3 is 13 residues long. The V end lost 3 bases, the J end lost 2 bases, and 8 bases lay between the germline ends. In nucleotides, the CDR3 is TGCGCCAGCAGCTCGGCAGGGAACTATGGCTACACCTTC. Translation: CASSSAGNYGYTF. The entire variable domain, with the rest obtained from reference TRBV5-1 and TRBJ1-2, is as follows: KAGVTQTPRYLIKTRGQQVTLSCSPISGHRSVSWYQQTPGQGLQFLFEYFSETQRNKGNFPGRFSGRQFSNSRSEMNVSTLELGDSALYLCASSSAGNYGYTFGSGTRLTVV.

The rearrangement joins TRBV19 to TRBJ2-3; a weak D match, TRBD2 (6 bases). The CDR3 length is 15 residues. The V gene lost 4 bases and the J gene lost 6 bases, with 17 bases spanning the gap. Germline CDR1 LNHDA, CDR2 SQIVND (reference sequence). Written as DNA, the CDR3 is TGTGCCAGTAGTACGCTCTTGGTCAGCGGGGATACGCAGTATTTT. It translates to CASSTLLVSGDTQYF. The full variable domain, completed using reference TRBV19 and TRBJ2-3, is DGGITQSPKYLFRKEGQNVTLSCEQNLNHDAMYWYRQDPGQGLRLIYYSQIVNDFQKGDIAEGYSVSREKKESFPLTVTSAQKNPTAFYLCASSTLLVSGDTQYFGPGTRLTVL.

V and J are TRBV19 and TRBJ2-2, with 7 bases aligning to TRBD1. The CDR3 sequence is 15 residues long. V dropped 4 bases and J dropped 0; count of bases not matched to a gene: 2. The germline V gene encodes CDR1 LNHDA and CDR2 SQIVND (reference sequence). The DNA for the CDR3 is TGTGCCAGTAGTAATCAGGGGGCGAACACCGGGGAGCTGTTTTTT. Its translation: CASSNQGANTGELFF.

CDR3 in amino acids: CASSRARVGNEKLFF. The CDR3, as DNA: TGTGCCAGCAGTAGGGCCAGGGTCGGTAATGAAAAACTGTTTTTT. V is TRBV27 and J is TRBJ1-4, with a weak D call TRBD1 (5 bases). The CDR3 runs 15 residues. The germline CDR1 and CDR2 sequences are MNHEY and SMNVEV (reference sequence). V was pared by 5 bases and J by 4 bases, with 14 bases between.

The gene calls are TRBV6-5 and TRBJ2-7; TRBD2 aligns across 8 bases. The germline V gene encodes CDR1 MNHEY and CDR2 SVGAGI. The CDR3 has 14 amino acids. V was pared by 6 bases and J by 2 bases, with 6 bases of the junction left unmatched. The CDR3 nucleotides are TGTGCCAGCAGAGTTCCGGGACTAGCCTACGAGCAGTACTTC. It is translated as CASRVPGLAYEQYF.

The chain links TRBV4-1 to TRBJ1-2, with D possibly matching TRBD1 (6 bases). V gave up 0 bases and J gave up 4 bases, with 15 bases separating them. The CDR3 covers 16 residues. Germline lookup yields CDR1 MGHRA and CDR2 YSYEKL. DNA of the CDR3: TGCGCCAGCAGCCAAGACCCGGGGGCAGGTAGCTATGGCTACACCTTC. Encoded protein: CASSQDPGAGSYGYTF.

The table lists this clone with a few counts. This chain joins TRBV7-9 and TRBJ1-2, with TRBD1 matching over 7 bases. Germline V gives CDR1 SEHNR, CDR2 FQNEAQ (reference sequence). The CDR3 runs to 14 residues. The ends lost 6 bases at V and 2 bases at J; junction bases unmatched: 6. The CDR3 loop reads CASRGTGVNYGYTF. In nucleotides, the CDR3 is TGTGCCAGCAGGGGAACAGGGGTGAACTATGGCTACACCTTC.

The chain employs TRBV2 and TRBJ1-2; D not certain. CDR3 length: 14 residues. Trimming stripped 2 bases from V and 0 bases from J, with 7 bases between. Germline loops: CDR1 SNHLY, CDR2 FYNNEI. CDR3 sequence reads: CASSERGPNYGYTF. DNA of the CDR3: TGTGCCAGCAGTGAACGCGGGCCTAACTATGGCTACACCTTC.